The 32 T cell receptor beta chains reported below all come from one sample, sequenced in a study of cytomegalovirus exposure and HLA in healthy donors. PCR amplification relied on 60 Vbeta primers (plus 13 Jbeta primers). Sequenced by immunoSEQ multiplex PCR; TCRdb stores in-frame clones only, minus some. This sample's clone table lists about 200,000 clones. The sample was PBMCs. All receptors derive from a girl aged 2 to 10 in good health and CMV-seropositive.

V and J are TRBV6-6 and TRBJ2-7; maybe TRBD1 (5 bases). This CDR3 is 13 amino acids long. The germline gives CDR1 MNHNY, CDR2 SVGAGI (reference sequence). Trimming removed 2 bases from V and 3 bases from J, with 8 bases in between. CDR3 nucleotides: TGTGCCAGCAGTTACAGGCAGGGCTACGAGCAGTACTTC. Its translation: CASSYRQGYEQYF.

V usage is TRBV27 and J usage is TRBJ1-3; D is unresolved. Germline CDR1 and CDR2: MNHEY and SMNVEV (reference sequence). With 7 bases removed from V and 0 bases from J, the gap between germline ends came to 7 bases. The CDR3 covers 13 residues. CDR3 nucleotides: TGTGCCAGCACGGAGGGCTCTGGAAACACCATATATTTT. This gives the protein CASTEGSGNTIYF.

This chain joins TRBV6-1 and TRBJ2-7; possible D gene TRBD1, 7 bases. Trimming left V 1 base short and J 3 bases short, with 16 bases between. Germline V lookup: CDR1 MNHNS, CDR2 SASEGT. The CDR3 is made up of 16 amino acids. CDR3 sequence: CASSEEEGQGGYEQYF. For the CDR3, the DNA is TGTGCCAGCAGTGAAGAGGAGGGGCAGGGGGGCTACGAGCAGTACTTC.

The gene calls are TRBV7-2 and TRBJ2-1; 7 bases fit TRBD1. This CDR3 has 13 amino acids. In germline, CDR1 is SGHTA, CDR2 FQGNSA. The ends lost 3 bases at V and 5 bases at J; junction bases unmatched: 1. In DNA form, the CDR3 reads TGTGCCAGCAGCTTTGACAGGGACAATGAGCAGTTCTTC. Translating gives CASSFDRDNEQFF. Full variable domain (remainder filled in from reference TRBV7-2 and TRBJ2-1): GAGVSQSPSNKVTEKGKDVELRCDPISGHTALYWYRQSLGQGLEFLIYFQGNSAPDKSGLPSDRFSAERTGGSVSTLTIQRTQQEDSAVYLCASSFDRDNEQFFGPGTRLTVL.

The J gene is TRBJ2-2, the V gene TRBV5-1; no clear D. Trimming took 0 bases from V and 1 from J, leaving 7 bases between them. The germline V gene encodes CDR1 SGHRS and CDR2 YFSETQ. The CDR3 is 15 amino acids. CDR3 coding DNA: TGCGCCAGCAGCTTGGCACTCGGGAACACCGGGGAGCTGTTTTTT. Protein sequence: CASSLALGNTGELFF.

The CDR3 region has the DNA TGTGCCAGCAGCGAGACAGGGCAGAGCTCCTACAATGAGCAGTTCTTC. Translating it yields CASSETGQSSYNEQFF. J is TRBJ2-1 and V is TRBV7-9; 7 positions match TRBD1. After removal of 5 bases from V and 0 bases from J, the junction contained 7 bases not matched to a gene. Germline V gene data show CDR1 as SEHNR and CDR2 as FQNEAQ (reference sequence). The CDR3 consists of 16 residues.

V usage is TRBV11-2 and J usage is TRBJ2-4, with TRBD1 identical over 10 bases. Germline values: CDR1 SGHAT, CDR2 FQNNGV. The J segment lost 4 bases and the V segment lost 4 bases, leaving 7 bases of the junction unmatched. The CDR3 runs 16 residues. CDR3 amino acids: CASSWPGQGDKNIQYF. In nucleotides, the CDR3 is TGTGCCAGCAGCTGGCCTGGACAGGGGGATAAAAACATTCAGTACTTC.

V and J are TRBV27 and TRBJ2-2, with D perhaps TRBD2 (7 bases). Germline values: CDR1 MNHEY, CDR2 SMNVEV (reference sequence). The CDR3 sequence is 15 residues long. Trimming removed 4 bases at V and 8 bases at J, with 17 bases between. CDR3 residues: CASSWGGGGWGELFF. Written as DNA, the CDR3 is TGTGCCAGCAGTTGGGGAGGGGGGGGTTGGGGGGAGCTGTTTTTT.

This chain links TRBV11-3 with TRBJ2-2; 8 bases are a match to TRBD1. The CDR3 totals 15 residues. CDR1 and CDR2 from the germline V gene are SGHNT and YENEEA. Trimming removed 5 bases from V and 0 bases from J; junction bases left unmatched: 2. The CDR3 nucleotides are TGTGCCAGCAGCCCAGGGGGCACGAACACCGGGGAGCTGTTTTTT. As protein: CASSPGGTNTGELFF.

J is TRBJ2-5 and V is TRBV27; a weak D match, TRBD1 (6 bases). This CDR3 comprises 14 residues. Germline V gene data show CDR1 as MNHEY and CDR2 as SMNVEV (reference sequence). With 4 bases removed from V and 11 bases from J, the gap between germline ends came to 20 bases. DNA of the CDR3: TGTGCCAGCAGTTCCCTGGGGACACTGTTGGAGCAGTACTTC. This codes for CASSSLGTLLEQYF.

The chain employs TRBV5-1 and TRBJ2-7, with D perhaps TRBD1 (6 bases). CDR3 size: 12 residues. V was shortened by 1 base and J by 5 bases, with 7 bases between the two germline ends. Germline-derived CDR1 and CDR2 are SGHRS and YFSETQ. In nucleotides, the CDR3 is TGCGCCAGCAGCTTGCCAGGGGACGAGCAGTACTTC. Its translation: CASSLPGDEQYF.

In DNA, the CDR3 is TGTGCCAGCAGTTTATTGCCAGGGGTACATGGCTACACCTTC. Its protein product is CASSLLPGVHGYTF. V gene TRBV28 combines with J gene TRBJ1-2, with a weak D call TRBD1 (6 bases). The CDR3 runs 14 residues. Trimming left V 1 base short and J 6 bases short, with 12 bases between. Germline CDR1 reads MDHEN; CDR2 reads SYDVKM.

The rearrangement joins TRBV18 to TRBJ2-1, with TRBD1 identical over 7 bases. Germline CDR1 KGHSH, CDR2 LQKENI. The CDR3 runs 17 residues. Losses at the gene ends were 3 bases for V and 2 bases for J; bases not matched to a gene: 10. The CDR3 reads CASSPQDRVSPYNEQFF. CDR3 coding DNA: TGTGCCAGCTCACCCCAAGACAGGGTGAGCCCCTACAATGAGCAGTTCTTC.

The rearrangement links TRBV15 to TRBJ1-4, with D unclear. Germline loops: CDR1 LNHNV, CDR2 YYDKDF (reference sequence). V was pared by 0 bases and J by 10 bases, with 9 bases between. CDR3 length equals 13 residues. The CDR3 nucleotides read TGTGCCACCAGCAGAGATCGTGAGGGAAAACTGTTTTTT. Residues: CATSRDREGKLFF.

The rearrangement uses TRBV9 and TRBJ1-4, with a tentative D call TRBD1 (6 bases). The CDR3 has 14 residues. The V gene's germline CDR1 is SGDLS and CDR2 YYNGEE. Between the trimmed V and J ends, which lost 4 bases and 5 bases, there was a span of 12 bases. CDR3 sequence (DNA): TGTGCCAGCAGCTCAGAGGGGGGGAATGAAAAACTGTTTTTT. Translating gives CASSSEGGNEKLFF.

The V call is TRBV29-1, the J call TRBJ1-3; unclear D gene. Germline assignment: CDR1 SQVTM and CDR2 ANQGSEA. The CDR3 is 15 amino acids. V lost 4 bases and J 1 base, leaving 14 bases between the germline ends. This CDR3 reads CSVGGAGRSGNTIYF. The CDR3 nucleotides read TGCAGCGTTGGAGGAGCGGGGAGGTCTGGAAACACCATATATTTT.

V is TRBV5-1 and J is TRBJ1-6; 7 bases fit TRBD1. CDR3 size: 14 residues. V was clipped by 6 bases and J by 4 bases; unmatched bases: 4. Germline V gives CDR1 SGHRS, CDR2 YFSETQ. The CDR3 DNA follows: TGCGCCAGCAAGGAGGGGGCGTATAATTCACCCCTCCACTTT. It is translated as CASKEGAYNSPLHF.

The J gene is TRBJ1-1, the V gene TRBV27; maybe TRBD1 (5 bases). The CDR3 sequence is 15 residues long. Trimming stripped 4 bases from V and 2 bases from J, with 14 bases between. CDR1 and CDR2 (germline): MNHEY, SMNVEV (reference sequence). CDR3 coding DNA: TGTGCCAGCAGTTCGCAGGGATGGGGCAACACTGAAGCTTTCTTT. As protein: CASSSQGWGNTEAFF.

The genes are TRBV27 and TRBJ2-1; weak D call: TRBD1 (5 bases). V dropped 6 bases and J dropped 0 bases, with 15 bases sitting between them. Germline CDR1 is MNHEY and CDR2 is SMNVEV (reference sequence). This CDR3 spans 16 amino acids. Here the CDR3 DNA reads TGTGCCAGCAGAAAGGGGCGGCTTAGCTCCTACAATGAGCAGTTCTTC. It codes for CASRKGRLSSYNEQFF.

The chain carries TRBV29-1 and TRBJ2-7; 8 bases match TRBD1. This CDR3 has 14 residues. CDR1 SQVTM and CDR2 ANQGSEA come from the germline V gene. The trim removed 8 bases at V and 0 bases at J, leaving 9 bases unmatched. Here the CDR3 DNA reads TGCAGCACTTTGACAGGGGATCCCTCCTACGAGCAGTACTTC. Amino acid sequence: CSTLTGDPSYEQYF.

The chain uses TRBV5-6 and TRBJ2-7, with TRBD1 matching 10 bases. This CDR3 has 15 residues. The V and J ends lost 4 bases and 2 bases, in that order; junction bases with no gene match: 6. Germline V gives CDR1 SGHDT, CDR2 YYEEEE. The CDR3 nucleotides read TGTGCCAGCAGCCTTCTCGGGACAGGGGCCTACGAGCAGTACTTC. This sequence encodes CASSLLGTGAYEQYF.

The chain joins TRBV25-1 to TRBJ2-1, with TRBD1 matching 9 bases. Germline V gene sequence: CDR1 MGHDK, CDR2 SYGVNS. Unmatched junction bases numbered 1, after V lost 7 bases and J lost 3 bases. The CDR3 loop spans 13 amino acids. The DNA for the CDR3 is TGTGCCAGCATGGGACAGGGCTACAATGAGCAGTTCTTC. Translation: CASMGQGYNEQFF.

The rearrangement uses TRBV14 and TRBJ2-7, with TRBD1 matching 9 bases. The V gene end was trimmed by 4 bases and the J gene end by 4 bases; junction bases not matched to a gene: 17. CDR1 is SGHDN and CDR2 is FVKESK in the germline V gene. This CDR3 has 18 residues. The CDR3 DNA reads TGTGCCAGCAGCCTCCGACCATTTCGGGACAGGGTATCGTACGAGCAGTACTTC. It specifies CASSLRPFRDRVSYEQYF. The whole variable domain, remainder taken from reference TRBV14 and TRBJ2-7, is EAGVTQFPSHSVIEKGQTVTLRCDPISGHDNLYWYRRVMGKEIKFLLHFVKESKQDESGMPNNRFLAERTGGTYSTLKVQPAELEDSGVYFCASSLRPFRDRVSYEQYFGPGTRLTVT.

The chain uses TRBV9 and TRBJ1-2, with D possibly matching TRBD1 (6 bases). This CDR3 is 15 amino acids long. Trimming left V 0 bases short and J 9 bases short, with 18 bases between. Germline CDR1 is SGDLS and CDR2 is YYNGEE. The CDR3 region is CASSVGAGGGESYTF. The CDR3 nucleotides are TGTGCCAGCAGCGTAGGCGCGGGAGGGGGGGAGAGCTACACCTTC.

The gene calls are TRBV6-5 and TRBJ2-1, with 8 bases matching TRBD2. The germline CDR1 and CDR2 sequences are MNHEY and SVGAGI. This CDR3 comprises 16 residues. The V gene end was trimmed by 2 bases and the J gene end by 7 bases; junction bases not matched to a gene: 10. For the CDR3, the DNA is TGTGCCAGCAGTTACCATCGGGAGGGTCCGGGGAATGAGCAGTTCTTC. This gives the protein CASSYHREGPGNEQFF.

This chain connects TRBV19 to TRBJ1-2, with 8 bases matching TRBD1. In germline, CDR1 is LNHDA, CDR2 SQIVND (reference sequence). The CDR3 contains 15 residues. Trimming took 1 base from V and 5 from J; bases not matched to a gene: 6. The CDR3 coding sequence is TGTGCCAGTAGTATAGCGGGACAGGCTCTATATGGCTACACCTTC. Amino acid sequence: CASSIAGQALYGYTF.

The V call is TRBV4-1, the J call TRBJ2-2, with D unclear. V lost 4 bases and J lost 8, with 5 bases in between. CDR1 is MGHRA, CDR2 YSYEKL, per germline. The CDR3 length is 11 residues. CDR3 DNA: TGCGCCAGCAGCCGTACAGGGGAGCTGTTTTTT. Protein product: CASSRTGELFF.

The V call is TRBV2, the J call TRBJ1-5, with 7 bases that match TRBD1. V was pared by 4 bases and J by 5 bases, with 8 bases of the junction left unmatched. This CDR3 is 15 amino acids long. The germline CDR1 and CDR2 sequences are SNHLY and FYNNEI. The CDR3 protein is CASSVRSTGYQPQHF. Here the CDR3 DNA reads TGTGCCAGCAGTGTACGCTCGACAGGGTATCAGCCCCAGCATTTT.

The V call is TRBV27, the J call TRBJ1-1, with 7 bases lining up with TRBD1. V gave up 5 bases and J gave up 0 bases; unmatched junction bases: 12. The CDR3 is made up of 17 amino acids. In germline, CDR1 is MNHEY, CDR2 SMNVEV (reference sequence). Written as DNA, the CDR3 is TGTGCCAGCAGTCCGGGACAGATTTCTATGATGAACACTGAAGCTTTCTTT. Translating it yields CASSPGQISMMNTEAFF.

This chain connects TRBV5-6 to TRBJ2-5, with 13 bases identical to TRBD2. There are 19 residues in the CDR3. V dropped 4 bases and J dropped 3; count of bases not matched to a gene: 15. Germline V CDR1 and CDR2: SGHDT, YYEEEE. The CDR3: CASSRPGTSGTGAKETQYF. CDR3 bases: TGTGCCAGCAGCCGGCCCGGGACTAGCGGGACGGGGGCCAAAGAGACCCAGTACTTC.

The chain has TRBV2 and TRBJ1-1, with D perhaps matching TRBD1 (6 bases). The CDR3 consists of 14 residues. The V and J ends lost 6 bases and 3 bases respectively, with 14 bases between them. The germline V gene has CDR1 SNHLY and CDR2 FYNNEI. The CDR3 region has the DNA TGTGCCAGCAGCCAACAGGGACCGGACACTGAAGCTTTCTTT. Translating it yields CASSQQGPDTEAFF.

This chain uses TRBV19 with TRBJ1-2; a possible D gene is TRBD1 (6 bases). This CDR3 has 14 amino acids. The ends were cut back, 10 bases at V and 4 bases at J, with 19 bases in the middle. The germline gives CDR1 LNHDA, CDR2 SQIVND (reference sequence). The CDR3 spells CATKGTGFGYGYTF. The CDR3, as DNA: TGTGCCACCAAGGGCACAGGGTTTGGCTATGGCTACACCTTC.